A single sample is the source of the 18 T cell receptor beta chains below, sequenced in a study of T cell changes during pregnancy in multiple sclerosis. Generated by immunoSEQ multiplex PCR, the TCRdb table keeps only in-frame clones and is missing some. The table records over 40,000 clones, 75% to 90% of them present only once. This specimen consisted of peripheral blood, obtained in the first trimester of pregnancy. These receptor sequences come from a female donor in good health, enrolled as a control in a pregnancy study.

The chain links TRBV5-1 to TRBJ1-3; TRBD1 matches 8 bases. The junction had 13 bases not matched to a gene; V was cut back by 4 bases and J by 4 bases. Germline V gene lookup returns CDR1 SGHRS and CDR2 YFSETQ. The CDR3 is made up of 17 amino acids. CDR3 protein: CASSRWTGSSLGNTIYF. CDR3 DNA sequence: TGCGCCAGCAGCAGATGGACAGGGAGCAGTTTGGGAAACACCATATATTTT.

The chain joins TRBV6-5 to TRBJ2-7; 10 nucleotides line up with TRBD2. Germline V lookup: CDR1 MNHEY, CDR2 SVGAGI. The CDR3 has 14 residues. After removal of 6 bases from V and 0 bases from J, the junction contained 2 bases not matched to a gene. The CDR3 loop reads CASSRTSGSYEQYF. Here the CDR3 DNA reads TGTGCCAGCAGCCGGACTAGCGGCTCCTACGAGCAGTACTTC.

The chain uses TRBV14 and TRBJ2-1, with 16 bases aligning to TRBD2. After removal of 4 bases from V and 2 bases from J, the junction contained 5 bases not matched to a gene. The germline V gene encodes CDR1 SGHDN and CDR2 FVKESK. The CDR3 is 18 residues long. The CDR3 DNA follows: TGTGCCAGCAGCCCGCCGGGACTAGCGGGAGGGACCTACAATGAGCAGTTCTTC. It codes for CASSPPGLAGGTYNEQFF.

The chain has TRBV7-9 and TRBJ1-1; the match to TRBD1 covers 9 bases. J lost 3 bases, V lost 5 bases, and 7 bases had no gene match. Germline V gene data show CDR1 as SEHNR and CDR2 as FQNEAQ (reference sequence). The CDR3 loop spans 15 amino acids. The CDR3 loop is CASSPRDRADTEAFF. The DNA for the CDR3 is TGTGCCAGCAGCCCCCGGGACAGGGCGGACACTGAAGCTTTCTTT. Variable domain in full (rest from reference TRBV7-9 and TRBJ1-1): DTGVSQNPRHKITKRGQNVTFRCDPISEHNRLYWYRQTLGQGPEFLTYFQNEAQLEKSRLLSDRFSAERPKGSFSTLEIQRTEQGDSAMYLCASSPRDRADTEAFFGQGTRLTVV.

This chain uses TRBV6-1 with TRBJ2-7; the match to TRBD1 covers 7 bases. CDR1 is MNHNS and CDR2 is SASEGT in the germline V gene. J was trimmed by 3 bases and V by 3 bases; bases with no gene match: 8. There are 15 residues in the CDR3. DNA for the CDR3: TGTGCCAGCAGTGAGGCCGGGACAGCGTACTACGAGCAGTACTTC. Translated, it gives CASSEAGTAYYEQYF.

J is TRBJ2-1 and V is TRBV5-8, with TRBD2 identical over 11 bases. Trimming cost V 1 base and J 5 bases; bases outside gene matches: 11. Germline V gives CDR1 SGHTS, CDR2 YDEGEE. The CDR3 runs 18 residues. The CDR3 region is CASSLWTSGSIRDNEQFF. The CDR3 DNA follows: TGTGCCAGCAGCTTGTGGACTAGCGGGTCAATTCGGGACAATGAGCAGTTCTTC.

The J gene is TRBJ2-1, the V gene TRBV7-3; 7 bases map to TRBD1. The CDR3 contains 14 residues. The germline gives CDR1 SGHTA, CDR2 FQGTGA. Unmatched junction bases numbered 9, after V lost 5 bases and J lost 8 bases. The CDR3, as DNA: TGTGCCAGCAGCCCACAGGGGAGTTTGGATGAGCAGTTCTTC. Encoded protein: CASSPQGSLDEQFF.

The chain uses TRBV4-1 and TRBJ2-3; 10 bases are shared with TRBD2. V dropped 0 bases and J dropped 6; count of bases not matched to a gene: 9. The CDR3 consists of 17 residues. The germline gives CDR1 MGHRA, CDR2 YSYEKL. The CDR3 region is CASSQEASGSWGDTQYF. As DNA, the CDR3 is TGCGCCAGCAGCCAAGAGGCTAGCGGGAGTTGGGGGGATACGCAGTATTTT.

CDR3 bases: TGTGCCAGCAGCTGGGGGCGGGAGGCTGATACGCAGTATTTT. Its translation: CASSWGREADTQYF. The rearrangement joins TRBV5-4 to TRBJ2-3; TRBD2 matches 8 bases. The V segment lost 3 bases and the J segment 6 bases; nucleotides outside the gene matches: 6. Looked up from germline, CDR1 is SGHNT and CDR2 is YYREEE (reference sequence). CDR3 length: 14 residues.

The chain combines TRBV6-1 with TRBJ2-5, with 7 bases matching TRBD2. This CDR3 region has 13 residues. Per germline, CDR1 MNHNS and CDR2 SASEGT. J was trimmed by 5 bases and V by 6 bases; bases with no gene match: 6. CDR3 in amino acids: CASSRDGGETQYF. CDR3 sequence (DNA): TGTGCCAGCAGCCGGGACGGGGGGGAGACCCAGTACTTC.

This clone appeared once. The chain's CDR3 is CASSPSREGRQYF. The DNA of the CDR3 is TGTGCCAGCAGCCCGAGTCGTGAGGGCAGGCAGTACTTC. This chain links TRBV7-7 with TRBJ2-7; tentatively, D is TRBD2 (5 bases). Germline assignment: CDR1 SSHAT and CDR2 FNYEAQ (reference sequence). Trimming shortened V by 5 bases and J by 9 bases, and 17 bases separated the two germline ends. This CDR3 is 13 amino acids long.

The genes are TRBV5-1 and TRBJ2-7; a weak D match, TRBD1 (5 bases). Per the germline V gene, CDR1 is SGHRS and CDR2 is YFSETQ. V lost 1 base, J lost 1 base, and 9 bases lay in between. The CDR3 is made up of 14 amino acids. CDR3 bases: TGCGCCAGCAGCTTGTACCAGGGATCCTACGAGCAGTACTTC. Amino acids: CASSLYQGSYEQYF.

The genes are TRBV7-9 and TRBJ2-7; a possible D gene is TRBD1 (6 bases). V lost 7 bases and J lost 5, with 21 bases in between. The CDR3 runs 15 residues. Germline V gives CDR1 SEHNR, CDR2 FQNEAQ (reference sequence). Here the CDR3 DNA reads TGTGCCAGCAACCTGGCCAGGGCAGGGGTCAACGAGCAGTACTTC. It specifies CASNLARAGVNEQYF.

This chain links TRBV27 with TRBJ2-7; D is uncertain. The germline gives CDR1 MNHEY, CDR2 SMNVEV (reference sequence). The V end lost 8 bases, the J end lost 2 bases, and 4 bases lay between the germline ends. The CDR3 consists of 10 residues. Written as DNA, the CDR3 is TGTGCCAGCGGAGCCTACGAGCAGTACTTC. Protein product: CASGAYEQYF.

The chain couples TRBV7-3 to TRBJ2-3, with 8 bases fitting TRBD2. CDR1 and CDR2 (germline): SGHTA, FQGTGA. The CDR3 is 15 residues long. V lost 2 bases to trimming and J lost 1 base; unmatched junction nucleotides: 2. In nucleotides, the CDR3 is TGTGCCAGCAGCTTAGCGGGGGGCCGCACAGATACGCAGTATTTT. It specifies CASSLAGGRTDTQYF.

The chain links TRBV6-4 to TRBJ2-3; D possibly corresponds to TRBD2 (5 bases). The CDR3 extends over 14 amino acids. V lost 3 bases and J lost 1, with 8 bases in between. Germline V gene data show CDR1 as MRHNA and CDR2 as SNTAGT. The CDR3 sequence: CASSEADGTDTQYF. The DNA for the CDR3 is TGTGCCAGCAGTGAAGCGGACGGCACAGATACGCAGTATTTT.

In this sample, this clone turned up once. The chain has TRBV4-1 and TRBJ1-6; D is possibly TRBD1 (5 bases). CDR1 and CDR2 (germline): MGHRA, YSYEKL. The ends were cut back, 3 bases at V and 8 bases at J, with 26 bases in the middle. This CDR3 is 19 amino acids long. The CDR3 region has the DNA TGCGCCAGCAGCCAGCCTACGGGAAAGGGCCGTGGGGGGGATTCACCCCTCCACTTT. This gives the protein CASSQPTGKGRGGDSPLHF.

The V gene is TRBV2, the J gene TRBJ2-1; no reliable D call. Trimming took 4 bases from V and 8 from J, leaving 6 bases between them. The CDR3 is 11 residues long. Looked up from germline, CDR1 is SNHLY and CDR2 is FYNNEI. In nucleotides, the CDR3 is TGTGCCAGCAGTGTTTATGATGAGCAGTTCTTC. Translation: CASSVYDEQFF. Full variable domain (outside the CDR3, taken from reference TRBV2 and TRBJ2-1): EPEVTQTPSHQVTQMGQEVILRCVPISNHLYFYWYRQILGQKVEFLVSFYNNEISEKSEIFDDQFSVERPDGSNFTLKIRSTKLEDSAMYFCASSVYDEQFFGPGTRLTVL.